The 10 T cell receptor beta chains reported below all come from one sample, sequenced in a study of T cell repertoires in cytomegalovirus infection (dated by TCRdb to between 2018 and 2021). TCRdb names Illumina HiSeq 1500 as the instrument used. The public reads were quality trimmed at Q25 with fastp and then assembled into clones with MiXCR by TCRdb, keeping productive beta chains. Merged by CDR3 protein, the rows form single entries marked with the most common genes and DNA. This sample comprises just under 550,000 distinct CDR3 sequences, about 25% of them detected only once. Over 10% of the sample belongs to the ten largest clones. The source material was PBMCs. Receptor source: a human donor in good health (CMV status not recorded). Some clones in this sample may be carry-over from other donors' samples.

This clonotype came up a few times. The chain recombines TRBV18 with TRBJ2-1; tentatively, D is TRBD1 or TRBD2 (5 bases each). With 3 bases removed from V and 5 bases from J, the gap between germline ends came to 11 bases. The length of the CDR3 is 14 residues. Germline assignment: CDR1 KGHSH and CDR2 LQKENI. DNA for the CDR3: TGTGCCAGCTCACCGCGGTTGGGGGACAATGAGCAGTTCTTC. Translated: CASSPRLGDNEQFF.

The chain recombines TRBV19 with TRBJ1-5; D uncertain. Trimming took 7 bases from V and 3 from J, leaving 10 bases between them. Germline values: CDR1 LNHDA, CDR2 SQIVND (reference sequence). The CDR3 runs to 13 residues. CDR3 protein: CASTEVNNQPQHF. The CDR3 DNA is TGTGCCAGTACGGAAGTAAACAATCAGCCCCAGCATTTT. The full variable domain, with the rest looked up from reference TRBV19 and TRBJ1-5, is DGGITQSPKYLFRKEGQNVTLSCEQNLNHDAMYWYRQDPGQGLRLIYYSQIVNDFQKGDIAEGYSVSREKKESFPLTVTSAQKNPTAFYLCASTEVNNQPQHFGDGTRLSIL.

The chain uses TRBV27 and TRBJ2-3; no clear D gene. CDR1 and CDR2 from the germline V gene are MNHEY and SMNVEV (reference sequence). The germline V and J ends were trimmed by 3 bases and 8 bases, with 9 bases remaining between them. CDR3 size: 12 residues. The CDR3 DNA reads TGTGCCAGCAGTTTCTCGTTTGGTACGCAGTATTTT. This sequence encodes CASSFSFGTQYF.

In its sample, this clonotype was seen a few times. The chain recombines TRBV28 with TRBJ1-6, with no clear D. The CDR3 extends over 13 amino acids. V lost 7 bases and J 7 bases, leaving 11 bases between the germline ends. The germline CDR1 and CDR2 sequences are MDHEN and SYDVKM. In DNA, the CDR3 is TGTGCCAGCACCCCCCCGGCGAATTCACCCCTCCACTTT. Amino acid sequence: CASTPPANSPLHF.

The CDR3 region is CASSQDGRTGNEKLFF. Written as DNA, the CDR3 is TGTGCCAGCAGCCAAGATGGACGGACAGGCAATGAAAAACTGTTTTTT. V usage is TRBV4-2 and J usage is TRBJ1-4, with 7 positions matching TRBD1. Germline CDR1 and CDR2: LGHNA and YNFKEQ. J was trimmed by 5 bases and V by 0 bases; bases with no gene match: 6. This CDR3 is 16 amino acids long.

The sample holds a few counts of this clonotype. The chain carries TRBV29-1 and TRBJ2-7, with D possibly matching TRBD1 (5 bases). Germline V lookup: CDR1 SQVTM, CDR2 ANQGSEA. CDR3 length: 13 residues. V was shortened by 2 bases and J by 2 bases, with 10 bases between the two germline ends. CDR3 sequence: CSVERGTTYEQYF. CDR3 DNA sequence: TGCAGCGTTGAAAGGGGAACTACCTACGAGCAGTACTTC.

Ten or more counts support this clonotype. The genes are TRBV7-2 and TRBJ2-5; maybe TRBD1 (6 bases). With 5 bases removed from V and 4 bases from J, the gap between germline ends came to 14 bases. Germline loops: CDR1 SGHTA, CDR2 FQGNSA. CDR3 length: 14 amino acids. For the CDR3, the DNA is TGTGCCAGCAGCCCACAGGGTGCTAGAGAGACCCAGTACTTC. It codes for CASSPQGARETQYF.

A few counts support this clonotype. The V call is TRBV28, the J call TRBJ1-1; 7 nucleotides align to TRBD1. The CDR3 covers 15 residues. Trimming took 6 bases from V and 0 from J; bases not matched to a gene: 7. CDR1 is MDHEN, CDR2 SYDVKM, per germline. The CDR3 DNA reads as TGTGCCAGCAGGTTCCAGGGACAGTTGAACACTGAAGCTTTCTTT. Amino acid sequence: CASRFQGQLNTEAFF.

The J gene is TRBJ2-7, the V gene TRBV5-4; TRBD2 matches at 8 bases. The CDR3 is made up of 15 amino acids. Germline V lookup: CDR1 SGHNT, CDR2 YYREEE (reference sequence). V lost 5 bases and J lost 6; bases outside the gene matches: 13. The CDR3 reads CASRLRGAGGSEQYF. The DNA for the CDR3 is TGTGCCAGCAGACTGAGGGGGGCGGGAGGTAGCGAGCAGTACTTC.

The genes are TRBV29-1 and TRBJ1-5, with TRBD1 as a possible D gene (5 bases). The CDR3 covers 13 residues. Germline CDR1 reads SQVTM; CDR2 reads ANQGSEA. V was pared by 4 bases and J by 0 bases, with 7 bases between. The chain's CDR3 is CSVAGRSNQPQHF. DNA for the CDR3: TGCAGCGTTGCAGGGCGTAGCAATCAGCCCCAGCATTTT.